The entry below describes one TCR beta chain. Trimming shortened V by 4 bases and J by 7 bases, and 8 bases separated the two germline ends. Germline CDR1 MDHEN, CDR2 SYDVKM. The CDR3 covers 12 residues. This specimen belongs to a study of blood T cell repertoires in COVID-19. Looking at the study overall: Samples taken during acute and convalescent COVID-19 were collected in the United States, Italy and Spain. PBMCs, B-cell-depleted T cells, or T cells were the source of the cDNA or gDNA that made up the material.

Some clones are missing from TCRdb's copy, which holds only in-frame ones; the method was immunoSEQ multiplex PCR. The repertoire holds some 240,000 clones, with about 80% as singletons. The V call is TRBV28, the J call TRBJ1-5; tentative D call: TRBD1 (6 bases). This receptor was taken from a man aged 25 to 40 with acute COVID-19. The sequencing input was PBMCs or T cells enriched from blood (not recorded which). CDR3 nucleotide sequence: TGTGCCAGCAGTTCCAGGGGCCAGCCCCAGCATTTT. Amino acid sequence: CASSSRGQPQHF.